These 4 T cell receptor beta chains originate from one sample sequenced in a study of T cell changes during pregnancy in multiple sclerosis. Measured with immunoSEQ multiplex PCR; TCRdb has only the in-frame clones, and not every one. The repertoire includes about 81,000 clones, just over 90% of them detected once, and 1.4% sits in the top ten. The material sequenced was peripheral blood, taken in the third trimester of pregnancy. These TCRs come from a female donor in good health, enrolled as a control in a pregnancy study.

The rearrangement joins TRBV11-3 to TRBJ2-3; D is unresolved. V was trimmed by 5 bases and J by 2 bases, leaving 8 bases between them. The CDR3 runs to 13 residues. CDR1 SGHNT and CDR2 YENEEA come from the germline V gene. The CDR3 sequence: CASSKGVTDTQYF. The CDR3, as DNA: TGTGCCAGCAGCAAAGGAGTCACAGATACGCAGTATTTT. Looking up the rest from reference TRBV11-3 and TRBJ2-3 gives the full variable domain: EAGVVQSPRYKIIEKKQPVAFWCNPISGHNTLYWYLQNLGQGPELLIRYENEEAVDDSQLPKDRFSAERLKGVDSTLKIQPAELGDSAVYLCASSKGVTDTQYFGPGTRLTVL.

The chain recombines TRBV20-1 with TRBJ2-5; D is perhaps TRBD1 (6 bases). The V and J ends lost 6 bases and 4 bases respectively, with 9 bases between them. This CDR3 region has 11 residues. The germline V gene encodes CDR1 DFQATT and CDR2 SNEGSKA (reference sequence). CDR3 sequence reads: CSAVTGETQYF. CDR3 bases: TGCAGTGCCGTGACAGGAGAGACCCAGTACTTC.

The CDR3 reads CAWSGQNNQPQHF. The CDR3 DNA reads TGTGCCTGGAGTGGGCAGAACAATCAGCCCCAGCATTTT. The chain employs TRBV30 and TRBJ1-5; D gene uncertain. Germline CDR1 reads GTSNPN; CDR2 reads SVGIG (reference sequence). The CDR3 covers 13 residues. V lost 1 base, J lost 3 bases, and 7 bases lay in between.

The chain combines TRBV7-8 with TRBJ2-1, with unresolved D. The CDR3 totals 13 residues. CDR1 and CDR2 from the germline V gene are SGHVS and FQNEAQ. Trimming cost V 1 base and J 5 bases, with 6 bases left between them. The CDR3 coding sequence is TGTGCCAGCAGCTTAGTGGCGGACAATGAGCAGTTCTTC. Translated: CASSLVADNEQFF. The full variable domain, rest sourced from reference TRBV7-8 and TRBJ2-1, is GAGVSQSPRYKVAKRGQDVALRCDPISGHVSLFWYQQALGQGPEFLTYFQNEAQLDKSGLPSDRFFAERPEGSVSTLKIQRTQQEDSAVYLCASSLVADNEQFFGPGTRLTVL.